Listed below are T cell receptor beta chains from one sample, sequenced in a study of shared clonotypes between healthy human individuals. Measured with immunoSEQ multiplex PCR; TCRdb has only the in-frame clones, and not every one. The sample has around 1.9 million clones; around 93% are singletons. What was sequenced was naive CD8+ T cells from PBMCs. Every receptor here comes from a man between 18 and 35 years old in good health. Some clones in this sample may be carry-over from other donors' samples. The CDR3 runs from the conserved cysteine through the conserved F or W. A D gene is named only where the DNA matches it firmly. Size tells how often a clone was seen (once, few, many) or the class of an expanded clone, and some rows leave it out.

d_gene: TRBD2
j_gene: TRBJ2-7
abundance: NA
v_gene: TRBV28
CDR3aa: CASSPRTRTYEQYF
CDR3nt: TGTGCCAGCAGTCCGCGGACTAGAACCTACGAGCAGTACTTC

d_gene: NA
j_gene: TRBJ2-3
abundance: NA
v_gene: TRBV6-5
CDR3aa: CASSYGRGTDTQYF
CDR3nt: TGTGCCAGCAGTTACGGGCGTGGGACAGATACGCAGTATTTT

d_gene: NA
j_gene: TRBJ2-1
abundance: NA
v_gene: TRBV28
CDR3aa: CASSFEGLDNEQFF
CDR3nt: TGTGCCAGCTCGTTTGAGGGGTTGGACAATGAGCAGTTCTTC

d_gene: TRBD1
j_gene: TRBJ2-7
abundance: NA
v_gene: TRBV6-6
CDR3aa: CASSYWTGASYEQYF
CDR3nt: TGTGCCAGCAGTTACTGGACAGGGGCCTCCTACGAGCAGTACTTC

d_gene: NA
j_gene: TRBJ2-2
abundance: NA
v_gene: TRBV6-5
CDR3aa: CASSYSGTLYAGELFF
CDR3nt: TGTGCCAGCAGTTATTCCGGGACATTGTATGCCGGGGAGCTGTTTTTT

d_gene: TRBD1
j_gene: TRBJ2-1
abundance: NA
v_gene: TRBV5-6
CDR3aa: CASSLPGQGNYNEQFF
CDR3nt: TGTGCCAGCAGCTTACCGGGACAGGGGAACTACAATGAGCAGTTCTTC

d_gene: NA
j_gene: TRBJ2-3
abundance: once
v_gene: TRBV5-1
CDR3aa: CASSLTQLSDTQYF
CDR3nt: TGCGCCAGCAGCTTGACCCAGCTGTCAGATACGCAGTATTTT

d_gene: TRBD1
j_gene: TRBJ2-7
abundance: NA
v_gene: TRBV11-2
CDR3aa: CASSLARGIFYEQYF
CDR3nt: TGTGCCAGCAGCCTAGCCAGGGGGATTTTTTACGAGCAGTACTTC

d_gene: TRBD2
j_gene: TRBJ2-2
abundance: NA
v_gene: TRBV6-5
CDR3aa: CASSILAENTGELFF
CDR3nt: TGTGCCAGCAGTATACTAGCGGAGAACACCGGGGAGCTGTTTTTT

d_gene: TRBD2
j_gene: TRBJ2-1
abundance: NA
v_gene: TRBV9
CDR3aa: CASSAGGLAYNEQFF
CDR3nt: TGTGCCAGCAGCGCAGGGGGACTAGCTTACAATGAGCAGTTCTTC

d_gene: NA
j_gene: TRBJ1-1
abundance: NA
v_gene: TRBV27
CDR3aa: CASSLGGRGEAFF
CDR3nt: TGTGCCAGCAGTTTGGGTGGCAGGGGTGAAGCTTTCTTT

d_gene: NA
j_gene: TRBJ2-2
abundance: NA
v_gene: TRBV2
CDR3aa: CASTEGGGELFF
CDR3nt: TGTGCCAGCACTGAAGGGGGCGGGGAGCTGTTTTTT

d_gene: TRBD2
j_gene: TRBJ2-6
abundance: NA
v_gene: TRBV4-1
CDR3aa: CASSPNSGRAFGANVLTF
CDR3nt: TGCGCCAGCAGCCCGAATAGCGGGAGGGCCTTTGGGGCCAACGTCCTGACTTTC

d_gene: NA
j_gene: TRBJ2-7
abundance: NA
v_gene: TRBV11-2
CDR3aa: CASSLAPPIAGAYEQYF
CDR3nt: TGTGCCAGCAGCTTAGCGCCACCAATAGCTGGGGCCTACGAGCAGTACTTC

d_gene: TRBD1
j_gene: TRBJ2-1
abundance: NA
v_gene: TRBV9
CDR3aa: CASSDARGPPNEQFF
CDR3nt: TGTGCCAGCAGTGATGCCAGGGGGCCCCCCAATGAGCAGTTCTTC

d_gene: TRBD1
j_gene: TRBJ2-7
abundance: NA
v_gene: TRBV7-8
CDR3aa: CASSLGQGTYEQYF
CDR3nt: TGTGCCAGCAGCCTAGGACAGGGAACCTACGAGCAGTACTTC

d_gene: TRBD1
j_gene: TRBJ2-7
abundance: NA
v_gene: TRBV30
CDR3aa: CAWRWGGQGREQYF
CDR3nt: TGTGCCTGGAGATGGGGGGGACAGGGGAGAGAGCAGTACTTC

d_gene: TRBD1
j_gene: TRBJ1-4
abundance: NA
v_gene: TRBV27
CDR3aa: CASSFRGDEKLFF
CDR3nt: TGTGCCAGCAGTTTCAGGGGGGATGAAAAACTGTTTTTT

d_gene: NA
j_gene: TRBJ2-7
abundance: NA
v_gene: TRBV6-1
CDR3aa: CASSATGKAYEQYF
CDR3nt: TGTGCCAGCAGCGCAACCGGCAAAGCCTACGAGCAGTACTTC

d_gene: TRBD2
j_gene: TRBJ2-3
abundance: NA
v_gene: TRBV2
CDR3aa: CACKPRLAGGITDTQYF
CDR3nt: TGTGCCTGCAAACCCAGACTAGCGGGAGGCATTACAGATACGCAGTATTTT

d_gene: NA
j_gene: TRBJ2-1
abundance: NA
v_gene: TRBV7-8
CDR3aa: CASSAKPGLISYNEQFF
CDR3nt: TGTGCCAGCAGCGCAAAACCGGGGCTCATCTCCTACAATGAGCAGTTCTTC

d_gene: NA
j_gene: TRBJ2-3
abundance: NA
v_gene: TRBV4-3
CDR3aa: CASSQGAPGSRTDTQYF
CDR3nt: TGCGCCAGCAGCCAAGGCGCCCCCGGGAGTAGGACAGATACGCAGTATTTT

d_gene: NA
j_gene: TRBJ2-1
abundance: once
v_gene: TRBV7-9
CDR3aa: CASSSERGDRHYNEQFF
CDR3nt: TGTGCCAGCAGCTCCGAAAGGGGTGACAGACACTACAATGAGCAGTTCTTC

d_gene: NA
j_gene: TRBJ1-5
abundance: once
v_gene: TRBV19
CDR3aa: CASSYIGSTQPQHF
CDR3nt: TGTGCCAGTAGTTACATCGGGAGCACTCAGCCCCAGCATTTT

d_gene: NA
j_gene: TRBJ2-7
abundance: NA
v_gene: TRBV9
CDR3aa: CASSVGGGNSREQYF
CDR3nt: TGTGCCAGCAGCGTAGGGGGTGGAAATTCTCGCGAGCAGTACTTC

d_gene: TRBD2
j_gene: TRBJ2-3
abundance: once
v_gene: TRBV7-9
CDR3aa: CASRAISGRAGDTQYF
CDR3nt: TGTGCCAGCAGGGCCATCAGCGGGAGGGCCGGTGATACGCAGTATTTT

d_gene: NA
j_gene: TRBJ2-1
abundance: NA
v_gene: TRBV4-2
CDR3aa: CASSQDYYVFF
CDR3nt: TGTGCCAGCAGCCAAGACTATTATGTGTTCTTC

d_gene: TRBD1
j_gene: TRBJ2-6
abundance: NA
v_gene: TRBV6-4
CDR3aa: CASSDSGTGISGANVLTF
CDR3nt: TGTGCCAGCAGTGACTCTGGGACAGGGATCTCTGGGGCCAACGTCCTGACTTTC

d_gene: NA
j_gene: TRBJ1-5
abundance: NA
v_gene: TRBV15
CDR3aa: CATSRGTSNQPQHF
CDR3nt: TGTGCCACCAGCAGAGGTACTAGCAATCAGCCCCAGCATTTT